Sequencing of this T cell receptor beta chain was carried out in a study of cytomegalovirus exposure and HLA in healthy donors. The J segment lost 2 bases and the V segment lost 2 bases, leaving 4 bases of the junction unmatched. Germline CDR1 and CDR2: SEHNR and FQNEAQ (reference sequence). There are 16 residues in the CDR3. The PCR used 60 Vbeta and 13 Jbeta primers. Libraries were prepared by immunoSEQ multiplex PCR; TCRdb keeps only in-frame clonotypes and omits some of them. The sample has under 70,000 clones. The clonotype was recovered from a woman aged 25 to 39 in good health and CMV-seropositive. The genes are TRBV7-9 and TRBJ2-3; TRBD2 agrees at 10 bases. The source material was PBMCs. The CDR3 protein is CASSLYSGGFTDTQYF. DNA for the CDR3: TGTGCCAGCAGCTTATATAGCGGGGGGTTCACAGATACGCAGTATTTT.